Below, 4 T cell receptor beta chains from the same sample are listed, as sequenced in a study of T cells in localized non-small cell lung cancer. Sequencing was performed with immunoSEQ multiplex PCR; in TCRdb, only in-frame clones are kept and a portion is missing. In the table there are about 70,000 clones, roughly nine tenths of which are singletons. This sample comprised peripheral blood, obtained before any cancer treatment. The receptors here all came from a male donor at least 60 years old with stage III squamous cell lung carcinoma.

The rearrangement links TRBV5-6 to TRBJ2-3; 8 bases fit TRBD1. V gave up 0 bases and J gave up 8 bases; unmatched junction bases: 14. Germline V gives CDR1 SGHDT, CDR2 YYEEEE. This CDR3 spans 17 amino acids. Here the CDR3 reads CASSLATGQESRRTQYF. CDR3 coding DNA: TGTGCCAGCAGCTTGGCCACGGGACAGGAAAGTAGGCGTACGCAGTATTTT.

The genes are TRBV7-8 and TRBJ1-1; D is ambiguous. Germline V gene lookup returns CDR1 SGHVS and CDR2 FQNEAQ. The CDR3 is 15 residues long. The V end was cut by 5 bases, the J end by 1 base, with 14 bases between. In DNA form, the CDR3 reads TGTGCCAGCAGCCTGAGGTGGCAGGAGAACACTGAAGCTTTCTTT. Its translation: CASSLRWQENTEAFF.

The chain recombines TRBV18 with TRBJ2-2; 7 bases fit TRBD2. There are 15 residues in the CDR3. CDR1 and CDR2 (germline): KGHSH, LQKENI. V lost 4 bases and J lost 3; bases outside the gene matches: 5. The CDR3 sequence: CASSLREGDTGELFF. CDR3 nucleotide sequence: TGTGCCAGCTCACTCAGGGAGGGAGACACCGGGGAGCTGTTTTTT.

This sequence joins TRBV19 and TRBJ1-5; TRBD1 matches 7 bases. Germline trimming cut 4 bases from V and 2 bases from J; bases unmatched to any gene: 2. This CDR3 comprises 14 residues. Germline CDR1 reads LNHDA; CDR2 reads SQIVND (reference sequence). Here the CDR3 reads CASSNQGGNQPQHF. The DNA for the CDR3 is TGTGCCAGTAGTAACCAGGGGGGCAATCAGCCCCAGCATTTT.